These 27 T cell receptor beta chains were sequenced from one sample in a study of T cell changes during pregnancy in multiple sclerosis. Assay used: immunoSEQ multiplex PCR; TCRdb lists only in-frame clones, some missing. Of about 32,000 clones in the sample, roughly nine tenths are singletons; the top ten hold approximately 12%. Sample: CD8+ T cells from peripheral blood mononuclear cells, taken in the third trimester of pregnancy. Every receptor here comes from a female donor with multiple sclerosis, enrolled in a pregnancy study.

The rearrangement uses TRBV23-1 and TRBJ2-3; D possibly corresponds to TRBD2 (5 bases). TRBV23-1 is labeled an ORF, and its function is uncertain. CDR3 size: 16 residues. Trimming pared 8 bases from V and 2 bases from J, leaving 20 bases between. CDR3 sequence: CASPGWRAGDTDTQYF. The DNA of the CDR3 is TGCGCCAGCCCGGGCTGGCGGGCCGGGGACACAGATACGCAGTATTTT.

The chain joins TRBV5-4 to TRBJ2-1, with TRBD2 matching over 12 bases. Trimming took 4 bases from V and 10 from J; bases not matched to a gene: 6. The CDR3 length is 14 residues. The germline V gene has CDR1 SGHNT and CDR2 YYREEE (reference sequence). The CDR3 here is CASSRRTSGEEQFF. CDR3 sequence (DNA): TGTGCCAGCAGCCGCCGGACTAGCGGGGAGGAGCAGTTCTTC.

CDR3 loop: CASSLVFGKLYEQYF. CDR3 in DNA: TGTGCCAGCAGCTTAGTATTCGGGAAGTTGTACGAGCAGTACTTC. V gene TRBV7-9 combines with J gene TRBJ2-7, with a tentative D call TRBD2 (5 bases). The CDR3 runs to 15 residues. CDR1 and CDR2 from the germline V gene are SEHNR and FQNEAQ (reference sequence). Trimming shortened V by 1 base and J by 4 bases, and 14 bases separated the two germline ends.

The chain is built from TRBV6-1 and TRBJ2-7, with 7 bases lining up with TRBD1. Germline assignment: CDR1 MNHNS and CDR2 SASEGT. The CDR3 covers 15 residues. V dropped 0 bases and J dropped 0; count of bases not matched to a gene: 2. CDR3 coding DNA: TGTGCCAGCAGTGAAGCGGGGGACAGCTCCTACGAGCAGTACTTC. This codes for CASSEAGDSSYEQYF.

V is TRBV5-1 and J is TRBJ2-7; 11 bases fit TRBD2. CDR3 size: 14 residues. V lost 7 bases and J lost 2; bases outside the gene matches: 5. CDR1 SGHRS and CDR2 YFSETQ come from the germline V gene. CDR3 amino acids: CASSSSGRTYEQYF. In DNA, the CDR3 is TGCGCCAGCTCCTCTAGCGGGAGGACCTACGAGCAGTACTTC.

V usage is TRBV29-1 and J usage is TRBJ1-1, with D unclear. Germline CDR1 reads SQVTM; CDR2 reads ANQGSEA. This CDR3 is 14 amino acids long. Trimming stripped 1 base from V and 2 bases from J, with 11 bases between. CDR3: CSVEAIAGNTEAFF. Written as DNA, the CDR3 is TGCAGCGTTGAAGCTATAGCGGGAAACACTGAAGCTTTCTTT.

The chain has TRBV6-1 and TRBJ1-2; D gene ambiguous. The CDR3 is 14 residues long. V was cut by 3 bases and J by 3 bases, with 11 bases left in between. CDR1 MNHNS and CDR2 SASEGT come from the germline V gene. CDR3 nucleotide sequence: TGTGCCAGCAGTGAGGTCGTGGCGGACTATGGCTACACCTTC. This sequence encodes CASSEVVADYGYTF.

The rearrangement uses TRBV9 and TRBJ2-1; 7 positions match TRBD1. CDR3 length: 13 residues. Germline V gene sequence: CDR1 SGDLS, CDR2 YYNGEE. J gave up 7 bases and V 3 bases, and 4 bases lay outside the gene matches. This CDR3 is CASSAKQGNEQFF. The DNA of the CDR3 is TGTGCCAGCAGCGCCAAACAGGGGAATGAGCAGTTCTTC.

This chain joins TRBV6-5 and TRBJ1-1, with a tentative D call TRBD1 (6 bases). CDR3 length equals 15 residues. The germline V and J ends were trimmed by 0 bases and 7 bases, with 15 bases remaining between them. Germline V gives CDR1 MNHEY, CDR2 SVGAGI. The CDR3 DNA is TGTGCCAGCAGTTACTCGCCCGGGGGGGCTGATGAAGCTTTCTTT. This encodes CASSYSPGGADEAFF.

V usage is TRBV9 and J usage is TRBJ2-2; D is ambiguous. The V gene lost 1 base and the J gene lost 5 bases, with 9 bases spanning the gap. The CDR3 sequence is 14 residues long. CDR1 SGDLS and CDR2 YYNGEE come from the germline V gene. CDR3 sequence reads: CASSVYSWTGELFF. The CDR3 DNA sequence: TGTGCCAGCAGCGTATACAGTTGGACCGGGGAGCTGTTTTTT.

The CDR3, as DNA: TGTGCCAGCAGCTTGCGACTAGCGGCTAACTTCGCCAAAAACATTCAGTACTTC. It encodes CASSLRLAANFAKNIQYF. The rearrangement joins TRBV5-5 to TRBJ2-4, with 9 bases lining up with TRBD2. Germline CDR1 and CDR2: SGHKS and YYEKEE (reference sequence). The CDR3 covers 18 residues. Trimming took 1 base from V and 1 from J; bases not matched to a gene: 9.

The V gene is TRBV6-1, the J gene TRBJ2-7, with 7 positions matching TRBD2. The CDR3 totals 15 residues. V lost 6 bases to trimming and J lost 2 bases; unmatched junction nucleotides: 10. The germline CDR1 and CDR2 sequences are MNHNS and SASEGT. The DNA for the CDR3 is TGTGCCAGCAGGAATACTATTGCGGGGGCCTACGAGCAGTACTTC. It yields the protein CASRNTIAGAYEQYF.

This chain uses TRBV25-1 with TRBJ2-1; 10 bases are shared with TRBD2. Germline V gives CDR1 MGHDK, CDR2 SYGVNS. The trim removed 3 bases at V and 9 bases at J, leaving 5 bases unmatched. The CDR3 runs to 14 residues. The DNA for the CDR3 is TGTGCCAGCAGTGAGACTAGCGGGCAGGTTGAGCAGTTCTTC. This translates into CASSETSGQVEQFF.

Here the CDR3 reads CAWRTIRDKTYEQYF. The CDR3 DNA reads as TGTGCCTGGCGGACGATCCGGGACAAGACCTACGAGCAGTACTTC. V usage is TRBV30 and J usage is TRBJ2-7; D is perhaps TRBD1 (6 bases). The CDR3 totals 15 residues. Trimming removed 5 bases from V and 2 bases from J, with 19 bases in between. The germline V gene encodes CDR1 GTSNPN and CDR2 SVGIG (reference sequence).

The CDR3 coding sequence is TGTGCCAGCGGAATAGGGGGGGTTGATGGCTACACCTTC. Its translation: CASGIGGVDGYTF. The chain couples TRBV6-6 to TRBJ1-2, with D perhaps matching TRBD1 (6 bases). Germline V CDR1 and CDR2: MNHNY, SVGAGI (reference sequence). Trimming shortened V by 8 bases and J by 6 bases, and 16 bases separated the two germline ends. This CDR3 comprises 13 residues.

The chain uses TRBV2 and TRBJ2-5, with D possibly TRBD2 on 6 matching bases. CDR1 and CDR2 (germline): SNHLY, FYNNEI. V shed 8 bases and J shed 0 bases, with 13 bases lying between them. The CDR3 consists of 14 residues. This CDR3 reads CASPPGLNQETQYF. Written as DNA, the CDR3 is TGTGCCAGCCCTCCCGGACTAAACCAAGAGACCCAGTACTTC.

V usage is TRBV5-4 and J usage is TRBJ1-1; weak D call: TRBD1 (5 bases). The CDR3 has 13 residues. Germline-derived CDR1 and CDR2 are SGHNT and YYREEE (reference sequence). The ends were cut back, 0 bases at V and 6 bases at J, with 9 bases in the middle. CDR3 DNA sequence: TGTGCCAGCAGCTTGGGGTCAGGGTCTGAAGCTTTCTTT. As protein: CASSLGSGSEAFF.

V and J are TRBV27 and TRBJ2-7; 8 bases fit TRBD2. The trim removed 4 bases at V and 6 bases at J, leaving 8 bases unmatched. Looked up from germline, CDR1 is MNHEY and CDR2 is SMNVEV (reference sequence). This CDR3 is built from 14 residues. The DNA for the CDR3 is TGTGCCAGCAGTTCCGGGACTAGTCTGCGCGAGCAGTACTTC. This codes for CASSSGTSLREQYF.

The CDR3: CAITSTSVTGNEQFF. DNA of the CDR3: TGTGCCATCACGTCGACTAGCGTCACCGGTAATGAGCAGTTCTTC. The chain employs TRBV10-3 and TRBJ2-1; 8 nucleotides line up with TRBD2. CDR1 and CDR2 (germline): ENHRY, SYGVKD. The CDR3 consists of 15 residues. V shed 7 bases, J shed 7 bases, and the junction held 12 bases outside the gene matches.

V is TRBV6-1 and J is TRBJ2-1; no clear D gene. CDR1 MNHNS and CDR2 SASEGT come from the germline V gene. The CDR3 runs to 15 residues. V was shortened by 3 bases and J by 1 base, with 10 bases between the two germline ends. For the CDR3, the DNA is TGTGCCAGCAGTGATTCGGGTATATCCTACAATGAGCAGTTCTTC. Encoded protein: CASSDSGISYNEQFF.

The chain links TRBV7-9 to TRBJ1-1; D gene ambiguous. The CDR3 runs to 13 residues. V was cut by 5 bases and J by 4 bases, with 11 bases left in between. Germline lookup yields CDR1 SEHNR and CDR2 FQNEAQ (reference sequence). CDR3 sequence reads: CASSPPVGTEAFF. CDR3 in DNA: TGTGCCAGCAGCCCTCCGGTCGGCACTGAAGCTTTCTTT.

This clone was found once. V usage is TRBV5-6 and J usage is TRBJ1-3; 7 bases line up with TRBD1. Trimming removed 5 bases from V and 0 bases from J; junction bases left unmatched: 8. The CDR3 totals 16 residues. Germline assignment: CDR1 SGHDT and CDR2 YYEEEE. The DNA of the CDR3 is TGTGCCAGCAGGGGAACGAGGACAGGCTCTGGAAACACCATATATTTT. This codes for CASRGTRTGSGNTIYF.

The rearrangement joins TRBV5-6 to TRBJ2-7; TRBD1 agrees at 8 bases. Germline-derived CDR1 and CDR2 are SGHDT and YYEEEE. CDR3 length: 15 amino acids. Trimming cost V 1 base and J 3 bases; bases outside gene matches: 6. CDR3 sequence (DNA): TGTGCCAGCAGCTTGCCGGACAGGGAGGTCTACGAGCAGTACTTC. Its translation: CASSLPDREVYEQYF.

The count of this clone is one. The CDR3 loop reads CASIGGLAGFEQFF. CDR3 DNA: TGTGCCAGCATTGGAGGGCTAGCGGGATTTGAGCAGTTCTTC. This chain links TRBV27 with TRBJ2-1, with 9 bases fitting TRBD2. This CDR3 has 14 amino acids. V lost 7 bases to trimming and J lost 9 bases; unmatched junction nucleotides: 10. The germline V gene encodes CDR1 MNHEY and CDR2 SMNVEV (reference sequence).

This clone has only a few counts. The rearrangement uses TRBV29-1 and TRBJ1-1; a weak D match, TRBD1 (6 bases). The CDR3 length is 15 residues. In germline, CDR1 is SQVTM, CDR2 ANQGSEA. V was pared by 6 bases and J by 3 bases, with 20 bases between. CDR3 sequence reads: CSVQAHRVGYTEAFF. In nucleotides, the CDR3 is TGCAGCGTCCAAGCCCACAGGGTTGGGTACACTGAAGCTTTCTTT. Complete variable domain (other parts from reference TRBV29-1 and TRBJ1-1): SAVISQKPSRDICQRGTSLTIQCQVDSQVTMMFWYRQQPGQSLTLIATANQGSEATYESGFVIDKFPISRPNLTFSTLTVSNMSPEDSSIYLCSVQAHRVGYTEAFFGQGTRLTVV.

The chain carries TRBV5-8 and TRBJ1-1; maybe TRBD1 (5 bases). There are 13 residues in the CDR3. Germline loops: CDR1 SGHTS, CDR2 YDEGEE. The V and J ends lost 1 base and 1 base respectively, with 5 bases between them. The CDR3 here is CASSLRGNTEAFF. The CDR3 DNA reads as TGTGCCAGCAGCTTGAGGGGGAACACTGAAGCTTTCTTT. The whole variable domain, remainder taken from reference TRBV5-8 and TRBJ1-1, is EAGVTQSPTHLIKTRGQQATLRCSPISGHTSVYWYQQALGLGLQFLLWYDEGEERNRGNFPPRFSGRQFPNYSSELNVNALELEDSALYLCASSLRGNTEAFFGQGTRLTVV.

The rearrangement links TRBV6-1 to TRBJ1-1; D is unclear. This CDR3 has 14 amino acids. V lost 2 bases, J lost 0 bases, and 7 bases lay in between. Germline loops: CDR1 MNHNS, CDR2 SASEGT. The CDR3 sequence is CASSERRMNTEAFF. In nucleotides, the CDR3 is TGTGCCAGCAGTGAAAGGAGAATGAACACTGAAGCTTTCTTT.